The subject of this entry is one TCR beta chain. As yet, its antigen is unknown. This CDR3 is also generated by other DNA sequences in the sample. The data were taken from a study of shared clonotypes between healthy human individuals. In the study overall: With ages of 18 to 49, the donors were a couple of women and a few men. Study outcomes and limitations: Larger richness was generally estimated for naive than memory subsets.

Sorted-subset replicate PCRs used around 200 ng DNA, around 31,000 T cell genomes. Repertoires were generated with immunoSEQ multiplex PCR, while TCRdb's copy carries only in-frame clones and drops some. This sample has 900,000 to 1,200,000 clones, with around 82% found just once. The study drew all its donors from Caucasian adults living in Nashville, Tennessee. Germline V lookup: CDR1 MNHEY, CDR2 SVGAGI. The CDR3 sequence is 15 residues long. Trimming shortened V by 0 bases and J by 2 bases, and 11 bases separated the two germline ends. The receptor's source is a man between 18 and 35 years old in good health. Some clones in this sample may be carry-over from other donors' samples. The sequenced material came from memory CD4+ T cells from PBMCs. As to subset: CD45RA-negative fraction. The V and J genes are TRBV6-5 and TRBJ2-7; either TRBD1 or TRBD2 may fit D (5 bases each). CDR3: CASSYSGTGTYEQYF. Here the CDR3 DNA reads TGTGCCAGCAGTTACTCTGGGACGGGGACCTACGAGCAGTACTTC.